The next 23 T cell receptor beta chains were all read from a single sample in a study of technical replicates of blood from a few donors. Method: immunoSEQ multiplex PCR; TCRdb's copy keeps in-frame clones and lacks some. The table has some 82,000 clones, 95% to 98% seen once. Sequenced input: T cells isolated from PBMCs. Receptors were obtained from a human donor in good health.

The chain couples TRBV6-1 to TRBJ2-7; TRBD1 aligns across 8 bases. CDR1 MNHNS and CDR2 SASEGT come from the germline V gene. The CDR3 loop spans 14 amino acids. V gave up 1 base and J gave up 2 bases; unmatched junction bases: 1. The CDR3 DNA sequence: TGTGCCAGCAGTGAAGGGACAGGGCCCTACGAGCAGTACTTC. This translates into CASSEGTGPYEQYF.

The chain is built from TRBV2 and TRBJ2-1, with D possibly TRBD2 on 6 matching bases. The germline V gene has CDR1 SNHLY and CDR2 FYNNEI. The CDR3 runs to 17 residues. V lost 1 base and J 4 bases, leaving 17 bases between the germline ends. The CDR3 region has the DNA TGTGCCAGCAGTGAAGGCCTGAGTCGGGGGTTATACAATGAGCAGTTCTTC. It specifies CASSEGLSRGLYNEQFF.

The chain recombines TRBV5-1 with TRBJ2-3, with 9 bases lining up with TRBD2. The ends lost 0 bases at V and 5 bases at J; junction bases unmatched: 10. Germline CDR1 is SGHRS and CDR2 is YFSETQ. The CDR3 runs to 17 residues. Written as DNA, the CDR3 is TGCGCCAGCAGCTTGGCATCCGGGACTAGCTTCAAAGATACGCAGTATTTT. This gives the protein CASSLASGTSFKDTQYF. The complete variable domain, with remaining parts taken from reference TRBV5-1 and TRBJ2-3, reads KAGVTQTPRYLIKTRGQQVTLSCSPISGHRSVSWYQQTPGQGLQFLFEYFSETQRNKGNFPGRFSGRQFSNSRSEMNVSTLELGDSALYLCASSLASGTSFKDTQYFGPGTRLTVL.

The rearrangement links TRBV11-3 to TRBJ2-7; TRBD1 matches at 9 bases. With V trimmed by 4 bases and J by 5 bases, 9 bases remained unmatched. This CDR3 region has 15 residues. Germline-derived CDR1 and CDR2 are SGHNT and YENEEA. This chain's CDR3 is CASSSFRGQGHEQYF. CDR3 DNA sequence: TGTGCCAGCAGCTCCTTCCGGGGACAGGGCCACGAGCAGTACTTC. Full variable domain (missing parts from reference TRBV11-3 and TRBJ2-7): EAGVVQSPRYKIIEKKQPVAFWCNPISGHNTLYWYLQNLGQGPELLIRYENEEAVDDSQLPKDRFSAERLKGVDSTLKIQPAELGDSAVYLCASSSFRGQGHEQYFGPGTRLTVT.

The chain links TRBV5-1 to TRBJ2-1, with TRBD2 identical over 7 bases. The CDR3 covers 15 residues. Germline V gives CDR1 SGHRS, CDR2 YFSETQ. V was pared by 0 bases and J by 7 bases, with 7 bases of the junction left unmatched. The DNA for the CDR3 is TGCGCCAGCAGCTTGGGAGTAGCGGGTCAAAATGAGCAGTTCTTC. Amino acid sequence: CASSLGVAGQNEQFF.

The chain recombines TRBV12-5 with TRBJ1-2; D is ambiguous. Germline V gene sequence: CDR1 LGHNT, CDR2 FRNRAP. CDR3 length: 14 amino acids. V lost 6 bases and J lost 5, with 16 bases in between. Here the CDR3 reads CASGSGRAAYGYTF. Here the CDR3 DNA reads TGTGCTAGTGGGTCGGGGAGGGCCGCGTATGGCTACACCTTC.

V gene TRBV28 combines with J gene TRBJ1-5; possible D gene TRBD1, 6 bases. Germline values: CDR1 MDHEN, CDR2 SYDVKM. The CDR3 runs 15 residues. Trimming stripped 8 bases from V and 3 bases from J, with 17 bases between. The CDR3 nucleotides read TGTGCCAGCCTGGACGGGGGGCGGATCAATCAGCCCCAGCATTTT. Amino acids: CASLDGGRINQPQHF. Combining the CDR3 with reference TRBV28 and TRBJ1-5 gives the whole variable domain DVKVTQSSRYLVKRTGEKVFLECVQDMDHENMFWYRQDPGLGLRLIYFSYDVKMKEKGDIPEGYSVSREKKERFSLILESASTNQTSMYLCASLDGGRINQPQHFGDGTRLSIL.

This chain links TRBV11-2 with TRBJ1-4; D not resolved. The CDR3 extends over 14 amino acids. CDR1 is SGHAT, CDR2 FQNNGV, per germline. V lost 1 base to trimming and J lost 2 bases, with 5 bases between them. Here the CDR3 reads CASSLGLTNEKLFF. The DNA for the CDR3 is TGTGCCAGCAGCTTAGGGCTTACTAATGAAAAACTGTTTTTT.

The chain couples TRBV6-1 to TRBJ1-5, with a tentative D call TRBD1 (6 bases). Germline V lookup: CDR1 MNHNS, CDR2 SASEGT. V lost 1 base and J lost 3, with 10 bases in between. The CDR3 is 15 amino acids. CDR3 sequence: CASSEDNRDNQPQHF. CDR3 in DNA: TGTGCCAGCAGTGAAGACAACAGGGACAATCAGCCCCAGCATTTT.

The chain employs TRBV5-6 and TRBJ2-4; 7 bases are a match to TRBD2. With V trimmed by 7 bases and J by 5 bases, 3 bases remained unmatched. Germline CDR1 SGHDT, CDR2 YYEEEE. CDR3 length: 12 residues. The CDR3 sequence is CASHAGENIQYF. The CDR3 DNA sequence: TGTGCCAGCCACGCGGGGGAAAACATTCAGTACTTC.

The V and J genes are TRBV2 and TRBJ2-6; D might be TRBD2 (5 bases). V lost 8 bases and J 0 bases, leaving 8 bases between the germline ends. Germline assignment: CDR1 SNHLY and CDR2 FYNNEI. CDR3 length equals 14 residues. CDR3 DNA: TGTGCCAGCGGACTTGGCTCTGGGGCCAACGTCCTGACTTTC. This encodes CASGLGSGANVLTF.

The CDR3 region is CASSAALTSRNTDTQYF. CDR3 sequence (DNA): TGTGCCAGCAGTGCGGCGCTGACTAGCCGAAACACAGATACGCAGTATTTT. The rearrangement uses TRBV14 and TRBJ2-3; TRBD2 aligns across 7 bases. Per germline, CDR1 SGHDN and CDR2 FVKESK. V was clipped by 6 bases and J by 2 bases; unmatched bases: 14. CDR3 length: 17 residues.

The chain couples TRBV30 to TRBJ1-4; 7 positions agree with TRBD1. CDR1 and CDR2 from the germline V gene are GTSNPN and SVGIG (reference sequence). The trim removed 8 bases at V and 0 bases at J, leaving 6 bases unmatched. This CDR3 is built from 14 residues. CDR3 in amino acids: CAGRQGSTNEKLFF. The CDR3 nucleotides read TGTGCCGGACGACAGGGCTCAACTAATGAAAAACTGTTTTTT.

This clone was seen a single time. The chain joins TRBV5-1 to TRBJ2-2; D call uncertain. The CDR3 consists of 14 residues. V was pared by 3 bases and J by 4 bases, with 10 bases between. Germline V gene lookup returns CDR1 SGHRS and CDR2 YFSETQ. The CDR3 DNA sequence: TGCGCCAGCAGCTCGGTCCGCGGCACCGGGGAGCTGTTTTTT. The encoded protein is CASSSVRGTGELFF.

The V call is TRBV4-2, the J call TRBJ1-5, with D perhaps TRBD1 (6 bases). The CDR3 covers 13 residues. In germline, CDR1 is LGHNA, CDR2 YNFKEQ. V lost 5 bases, J lost 7 bases, and 12 bases lay in between. The CDR3 sequence: CASSLGGKQPQHF. The CDR3 DNA reads as TGTGCCAGCAGCTTAGGGGGAAAGCAGCCCCAGCATTTT.

The V gene is TRBV4-2, the J gene TRBJ2-7; TRBD2 might be the D (6 bases). V was cut by 1 base and J by 3 bases, with 19 bases left in between. The germline V gene has CDR1 LGHNA and CDR2 YNFKEQ. CDR3 length: 17 residues. CDR3 sequence (DNA): TGTGCCAGCAGCCAAGTTGACGGTAGCGGCACTCACTACGAGCAGTACTTC. Its protein is CASSQVDGSGTHYEQYF.

The chain employs TRBV28 and TRBJ2-7, with 7 bases lining up with TRBD2. CDR1 is MDHEN, CDR2 SYDVKM, per germline. The trim removed 5 bases at V and 2 bases at J, leaving 9 bases unmatched. The length of the CDR3 is 15 residues. CDR3 sequence: CASSLTYAGAYEQYF. In DNA, the CDR3 is TGTGCCAGCAGTCTTACATACGCGGGAGCCTACGAGCAGTACTTC.

This chain links TRBV11-2 with TRBJ1-3; 8 positions match TRBD1. The V and J ends lost 5 bases and 8 bases, in that order; junction bases with no gene match: 8. The CDR3 has 14 amino acids. Germline CDR1 is SGHAT and CDR2 is FQNNGV. The DNA for the CDR3 is TGTGCCAGCAGCCAACGGACAGGGATCCACACCATATATTTT. Protein: CASSQRTGIHTIYF.

This chain links TRBV7-8 with TRBJ2-2, with TRBD1 matching 7 bases. The trim removed 1 base at V and 1 base at J, leaving 0 bases unmatched. The CDR3 loop spans 15 amino acids. Germline V gene lookup returns CDR1 SGHVS and CDR2 FQNEAQ. This CDR3 is CASSLGQGNTGELFF. The CDR3 coding sequence is TGTGCCAGCAGCTTAGGACAGGGGAACACCGGGGAGCTGTTTTTT. Using reference TRBV7-8 and TRBJ2-2 for the parts outside the CDR3, the full variable domain is GAGVSQSPRYKVAKRGQDVALRCDPISGHVSLFWYQQALGQGPEFLTYFQNEAQLDKSGLPSDRFFAERPEGSVSTLKIQRTQQEDSAVYLCASSLGQGNTGELFFGEGSRLTVL.

The rearrangement joins TRBV27 to TRBJ1-4; D not certain. CDR3 length: 14 amino acids. Trimming cost V 1 base and J 7 bases, with 10 bases left between them. Germline loops: CDR1 MNHEY, CDR2 SMNVEV (reference sequence). The CDR3 DNA reads TGTGCCAGCAGTTTATTCCGTGGCGGTGAAAAACTGTTTTTT. Amino acid sequence: CASSLFRGGEKLFF.

CDR3 amino acids: CASSPRWDTNTEAFF. For the CDR3, the DNA is TGTGCCAGCAGTCCGCGGTGGGACACGAACACTGAAGCTTTCTTT. This chain joins TRBV28 and TRBJ1-1, with D maybe TRBD1 (6 bases). This CDR3 is 15 amino acids long. CDR1 is MDHEN and CDR2 is SYDVKM in the germline V gene. V was shortened by 5 bases and J by 1 base, with 14 bases between the two germline ends.

The chain links TRBV13 to TRBJ2-7; a possible D gene is TRBD1 (6 bases). V lost 5 bases and J 0 bases, leaving 17 bases between the germline ends. Germline loops: CDR1 PRHDT, CDR2 FYEKMQ (reference sequence). The CDR3 spans 16 residues. The CDR3 DNA is TGTGCCAGCAGCAGTCCGGTAGAACAGGGCTCCTACGAGCAGTACTTC. Translating gives CASSSPVEQGSYEQYF.

V is TRBV9 and J is TRBJ1-2; 7 bases map to TRBD1. V gave up 0 bases and J gave up 5 bases; unmatched junction bases: 4. Per germline, CDR1 SGDLS and CDR2 YYNGEE. CDR3 length equals 14 residues. The DNA of the CDR3 is TGTGCCAGCAGCGTAGATGGGACAGATTATGGCTACACCTTC. Amino acids: CASSVDGTDYGYTF.